This T cell receptor beta chain originates from a study of blood T cell repertoires in COVID-19. Study at large: The study drew acute and convalescent COVID-19 samples from the United States, Italy and Spain. PBMCs, B-cell-depleted T cells, or T cells were the source of the cDNA or gDNA that made up the material.

Looked up from germline, CDR1 is MNHNS and CDR2 is SASEGT. CDR3 size: 11 residues. V was cut by 2 bases and J by 8 bases, with 6 bases left in between. Under the authors' procedure: Cell counts per sample came from amplifying reference gene primers. Here immunoSEQ multiplex PCR was the method, and the copy in TCRdb shows in-frame clones only, minus some. The DNA was the basis for D and trimming; V, J and clone size are from that table. The profile shows roughly 150,000 clones, 75% to 90% of them singletons. The TCR was taken from a man in his 60s with acute or convalescent COVID-19. The sample comprised peripheral blood. The chain links TRBV6-1 to TRBJ1-2; D gene uncertain. CDR3 residues: CASSEIMGYTF. The CDR3 DNA sequence: TGTGCCAGCAGTGAAATCATGGGCTACACCTTC.